The 2 T cell receptor beta chains below were found in one sample sequenced in a study of T cell responses to AZD1222 COVID-19 vaccine (dated by TCRdb to about 2021). Library method: the immunoSEQ multiplex PCR assay. TCRdb took this table from immuneACCESS and kept in-frame rearrangements with V and J called. Such tables lack part of the clones; where checked against another copy, unresolved V genes explain under half of the gap, and the rest is unexplained. In all, the sample holds around 150,000 clones, and about nine tenths of those were seen once. Around 3.5% of the sample lies in the top ten. This specimen's time point label, per the study, means: baseline before first vaccination. Material: peripheral blood, obtained on day 0 of AZD1222 vaccination. The source of these receptors is an adult in good health.

This chain uses TRBV7-6 with TRBJ1-4, with D unresolved. V was clipped by 1 base and J by 3 bases, with 15 bases between them. The germline CDR1 and CDR2 sequences are SGHVS and FNYEAQ. The CDR3 covers 17 residues. As DNA, the CDR3 is TGTGCCAGCAGCTTAGAGGGCGGACTGGCAGCTAATGAAAAACTGTTTTTT. Amino acid sequence: CASSLEGGLAANEKLFF.

This clone appeared a single time. J is TRBJ2-2 and V is TRBV12-5, with D possibly TRBD2 on 6 matching bases. Trimming removed 0 bases from V and 3 bases from J, with 8 bases in between. There are 15 residues in the CDR3. From germline, CDR1 is LGHNT and CDR2 FRNRAP. In nucleotides, the CDR3 is TGTGCTAGTGGTTTGGTAGCGGGTTACACCGGGGAGCTGTTTTTT. Amino acid sequence: CASGLVAGYTGELFF.